A single sample gave rise to the 21 T cell receptor beta chains below, sequenced in a study of cytomegalovirus exposure and HLA in healthy donors. Vbeta (60) and Jbeta (13) primers were used in the PCR. Data came from immunoSEQ multiplex PCR; TCRdb stores just in-frame clones and leaves some out. The data contain some 150,000 clones, roughly 65% of them singletons. The specimen sequenced was PBMCs. All receptors derive from a man in his 60s in good health and CMV-seronegative.

The chain joins TRBV14 to TRBJ2-4; TRBD2 matches 11 bases. Trimming removed 1 base from V and 5 bases from J; junction bases left unmatched: 4. Per germline, CDR1 SGHDN and CDR2 FVKESK. The CDR3 has 16 amino acids. CDR3: CASSQVLAGEQNIQYF. CDR3 sequence (DNA): TGTGCCAGCAGCCAAGTACTAGCGGGAGAACAAAACATTCAGTACTTC.

This chain uses TRBV7-2 with TRBJ1-4; no firm D call. CDR3 size: 12 residues. V gave up 4 bases and J gave up 5 bases, with 5 bases separating them. CDR1 is SGHTA and CDR2 is FQGNSA in the germline V gene. The CDR3 coding sequence is TGTGCCAGCAGCTCCTTCAATGAAAAACTGTTTTTT. Translation gives CASSSFNEKLFF.

CDR3 bases: TGTGCCAGCAGTGACATAGGTTCTCAGAGGGGCTACACCTTC. This sequence encodes CASSDIGSQRGYTF. The chain combines TRBV6-1 with TRBJ1-2, with D unclear. Looked up from germline, CDR1 is MNHNS and CDR2 is SASEGT. CDR3 size: 14 residues. Trimming shortened V by 3 bases and J by 8 bases, and 16 bases separated the two germline ends.

The chain links TRBV18 to TRBJ1-5, with 11 positions matching TRBD1. After removal of 4 bases from V and 4 bases from J, the junction contained 3 bases not matched to a gene. The germline CDR1 and CDR2 sequences are KGHSH and LQKENI. This CDR3 contains 15 residues. The CDR3 here is CASSRDRGTNQPQHF. The CDR3 DNA follows: TGTGCCAGCTCACGGGACAGGGGGACTAATCAGCCCCAGCATTTT.

V is TRBV27 and J is TRBJ2-7, with 12 bases that match TRBD2. This CDR3 contains 17 residues. V was pared by 6 bases and J by 0 bases, with 9 bases of the junction left unmatched. Germline V CDR1 and CDR2: MNHEY, SMNVEV (reference sequence). CDR3 protein: CASRRSWTSGTSYEQYF. In DNA, the CDR3 is TGTGCCAGCAGGCGGTCGTGGACTAGCGGGACCTCCTACGAGCAGTACTTC.

This clone has just a few counts. This chain uses TRBV15 with TRBJ2-1, with unresolved D. This CDR3 has 16 amino acids. In germline, CDR1 is LNHNV, CDR2 YYDKDF (reference sequence). V was pared by 1 base and J by 2 bases, with 12 bases between. The DNA for the CDR3 is TGTGCCACCAGCAGAGCAAGCGTCCTTACCTACAATGAGCAGTTCTTC. It yields the protein CATSRASVLTYNEQFF.

This clone was seen once. The V and J genes are TRBV7-8 and TRBJ1-2; no definite D call. CDR1 and CDR2 from the germline V gene are SGHVS and FQNEAQ. CDR3 length equals 15 residues. V lost 5 bases and J 0 bases, leaving 13 bases between the germline ends. This CDR3 is CASSPSRRPNYGYTF. As DNA, the CDR3 is TGTGCCAGCAGCCCGTCGAGGCGCCCTAACTATGGCTACACCTTC.

V gene TRBV6-1 combines with J gene TRBJ2-2; a weak D match, TRBD1 (6 bases). The V and J ends lost 4 bases and 0 bases respectively, with 18 bases between them. From germline, CDR1 is MNHNS and CDR2 SASEGT. The CDR3 contains 18 residues. DNA for the CDR3: TGTGCCAGCAGTGCAGAGTTGAACAGGGCCGCGAACACCGGGGAGCTGTTTTTT. Translated: CASSAELNRAANTGELFF.

The J gene is TRBJ2-3, the V gene TRBV6-1; 9 nucleotides line up with TRBD1. CDR1 MNHNS and CDR2 SASEGT come from the germline V gene. After removal of 3 bases from V and 5 bases from J, the junction contained 6 bases not matched to a gene. This CDR3 is 15 amino acids long. The CDR3 loop reads CASSEGQGEIDTQYF. DNA for the CDR3: TGTGCCAGCAGTGAGGGACAGGGCGAGATAGATACGCAGTATTTT.

V gene TRBV30 combines with J gene TRBJ1-2; weak D call: TRBD1 (6 bases). The CDR3 spans 15 residues. Trimming cost V 0 bases and J 4 bases, with 15 bases left between them. Looked up from germline, CDR1 is GTSNPN and CDR2 is SVGIG (reference sequence). The chain's CDR3 is CAWSVLGGAGYGYTF. The CDR3 region has the DNA TGTGCCTGGAGTGTATTAGGGGGAGCAGGCTATGGCTACACCTTC.

This clone was counted only a few times. The chain is built from TRBV27 and TRBJ2-7; a weak D match, TRBD1 (6 bases). The V and J ends lost 4 bases and 5 bases respectively, with 12 bases between them. CDR1 is MNHEY and CDR2 is SMNVEV in the germline V gene (reference sequence). The CDR3 contains 13 residues. This chain's CDR3 is CASSYLQGNEQYF. CDR3 coding DNA: TGTGCCAGCAGTTACCTCCAGGGGAACGAGCAGTACTTC.

The chain joins TRBV29-1 to TRBJ2-1; 12 bases are shared with TRBD2. Germline CDR1 SQVTM, CDR2 ANQGSEA. The V gene end was trimmed by 3 bases and the J gene end by 6 bases; junction bases not matched to a gene: 12. The CDR3 runs to 17 residues. CDR3: CSVDLAGGPEGTNEQFF. The CDR3, as DNA: TGCAGCGTTGACCTAGCGGGAGGGCCAGAAGGTACCAATGAGCAGTTCTTC.

The chain links TRBV5-1 to TRBJ2-3, with D tentatively TRBD1 (5 bases). Trimming removed 3 bases from V and 1 base from J, with 9 bases in between. This CDR3 is 14 amino acids long. Germline-derived CDR1 and CDR2 are SGHRS and YFSETQ. DNA of the CDR3: TGCGCCAGCAGCTCCAAGACAGGCACAGATACGCAGTATTTT. Residues: CASSSKTGTDTQYF.

CDR3 in amino acids: CASSSDSTDTQYF. CDR3 sequence (DNA): TGCGCCAGCAGCTCGGACTCCACAGATACGCAGTATTTT. V is TRBV5-1 and J is TRBJ2-3, with a tentative D call TRBD2 (5 bases). With 3 bases removed from V and 2 bases from J, the gap between germline ends came to 7 bases. The CDR3 covers 13 residues. Germline loops: CDR1 SGHRS, CDR2 YFSETQ.

The V call is TRBV5-1, the J call TRBJ2-1, with 8 bases matching TRBD1. V lost 0 bases, J lost 3 bases, and 5 bases stayed unmatched. The CDR3 has 16 residues. Germline CDR1 is SGHRS and CDR2 is YFSETQ. The CDR3 spells CASSLAAGQDYNEQFF. CDR3 bases: TGCGCCAGCAGCTTGGCCGCGGGACAGGACTACAATGAGCAGTTCTTC. Complete variable domain (other parts from reference TRBV5-1 and TRBJ2-1): KAGVTQTPRYLIKTRGQQVTLSCSPISGHRSVSWYQQTPGQGLQFLFEYFSETQRNKGNFPGRFSGRQFSNSRSEMNVSTLELGDSALYLCASSLAAGQDYNEQFFGPGTRLTVL.

The gene calls are TRBV27 and TRBJ2-3; TRBD2 agrees at 8 bases. The CDR3 extends over 15 amino acids. V was pared by 5 bases and J by 1 base, with 5 bases of the junction left unmatched. CDR1 is MNHEY and CDR2 is SMNVEV in the germline V gene (reference sequence). The CDR3 DNA reads as TGTGCCAGCAGTCCCAAAGCGGGAGGCACAGATACGCAGTATTTT. It is translated as CASSPKAGGTDTQYF.

V and J are TRBV5-4 and TRBJ1-2; the D gene is possibly TRBD1 (6 bases). V lost 1 base to trimming and J lost 2 bases, with 9 bases between them. Germline CDR1 reads SGHNT; CDR2 reads YYREEE (reference sequence). CDR3 length: 14 residues. Written as DNA, the CDR3 is TGTGCCAGCAGCTTGAACAGGGAGAACTATGGCTACACCTTC. It encodes CASSLNRENYGYTF.

The chain is built from TRBV5-1 and TRBJ2-5; D remains ambiguous. The V end lost 4 bases, the J end lost 5 bases, and 15 bases lay between the germline ends. The CDR3 runs to 14 residues. Germline values: CDR1 SGHRS, CDR2 YFSETQ. The CDR3 sequence is CASSPTRNGETQYF. CDR3 nucleotide sequence: TGCGCCAGCAGCCCAACCAGAAACGGGGAGACCCAGTACTTC.

The chain carries TRBV7-2 and TRBJ2-1; 10 bases align to TRBD2. The germline gives CDR1 SGHTA, CDR2 FQGNSA. V lost 0 bases, J lost 4 bases, and 3 bases stayed unmatched. The CDR3 extends over 16 amino acids. This CDR3 is CASSLALAGAYNEQFF. CDR3 coding DNA: TGTGCCAGCAGCTTAGCGCTAGCGGGAGCATACAATGAGCAGTTCTTC.

V gene TRBV6-5 combines with J gene TRBJ2-1; 12 positions match TRBD2. Germline assignment: CDR1 MNHEY and CDR2 SVGAGI. V dropped 5 bases and J dropped 12; count of bases not matched to a gene: 8. This CDR3 contains 14 residues. This CDR3 reads CASSRGVTSGGQFF. CDR3 DNA: TGTGCCAGCAGTCGGGGAGTGACTAGCGGGGGGCAGTTCTTC.

This clone was recorded only once. The chain employs TRBV5-1 and TRBJ2-1, with D possibly TRBD2 on 5 matching bases. Trimming cost V 0 bases and J 9 bases, with 13 bases left between them. Germline CDR1 is SGHRS and CDR2 is YFSETQ. The CDR3 spans 14 residues. The CDR3 DNA is TGCGCCAGCAGCTTGGATGTGGGAGAGGGTGAGCAGTTCTTC. Residues: CASSLDVGEGEQFF.